Given below is one T cell receptor (beta chain) in context. Assay: immunoSEQ multiplex PCR; the TCRdb copy retains only in-frame clones and omits some. The sample consists of fewer than 250,000 clones, about four fifths of them appearing once. The sample belongs to a study of blood T cell repertoires in COVID-19. Study background: The United States, Italy and Spain provided the acute and convalescent COVID-19 samples. The analysed material was cDNA or gDNA that came from T cells, B-cell-depleted T cells, or PBMCs.

This TCR came from a man aged 60 to 69 with acute or convalescent COVID-19. The source material was peripheral blood.

For the CDR3, the DNA is TGTGCCAGCAGCGGGCGGGAGACCCCGCAGCAGTTCTTC. Its translation is CASSGRETPQQFF. This chain connects TRBV9 to TRBJ2-1, with 7 positions matching TRBD2. V was pared by 3 bases and J by 11 bases, with 8 bases of the junction left unmatched. The CDR3 runs 13 residues. The germline gives CDR1 SGDLS, CDR2 YYNGEE.